This T cell receptor beta chain stems from a study of OX40 agonist ivuxolimab in advanced cancers. Study at large: The mean age was approximately 60 years, ranging from roughly 23 to 79, with 80% to 85% of participants male. General study results and limits: Expanded peripheral T cells had an undetermined antigen specificity. Within 6 weeks, CD4+ and CD8+ blood T cells expanded clonally at 0.1 to 3.0 mg/kg. CD8+ T cells (on average) carried more expanded clones than CD4+ T cells.

This clone was counted a few times. Its antigen is undetermined. Assay: immunoSEQ multiplex PCR; the TCRdb copy retains only in-frame clones and omits some. The table lists tens of thousands of clones, over 75% of them singletons. This CDR3 is 11 amino acids long. J lost 7 bases, V lost 3 bases, and 1 base had no gene match. The germline V gene encodes CDR1 DFQATT and CDR2 SNEGSKA (reference sequence). The sequence was collected from an adult with an advanced solid tumor such as melanoma, head and neck, liver or kidney cancer. The genes are TRBV20-1 and TRBJ1-2, with 8 bases aligning to TRBD1. The sequenced sample was CD4+ or CD8+ T cells sorted from blood, obtained in a trial of the OX40 agonist ivuxolimab. CDR3 in amino acids: CSARDRAGYTF. The CDR3 DNA follows: TGCAGTGCTAGGGACAGGGCTGGCTACACCTTC.